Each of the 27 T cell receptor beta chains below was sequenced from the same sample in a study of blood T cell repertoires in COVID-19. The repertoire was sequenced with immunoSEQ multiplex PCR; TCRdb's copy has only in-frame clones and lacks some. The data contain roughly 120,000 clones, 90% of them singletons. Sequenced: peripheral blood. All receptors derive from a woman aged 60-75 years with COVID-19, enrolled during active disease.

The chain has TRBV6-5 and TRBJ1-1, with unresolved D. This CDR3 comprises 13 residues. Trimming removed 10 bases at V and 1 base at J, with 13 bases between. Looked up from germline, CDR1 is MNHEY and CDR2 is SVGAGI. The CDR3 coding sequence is TGTGCCACTCTTAAACGGGGGAACACTGAAGCTTTCTTT. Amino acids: CATLKRGNTEAFF.

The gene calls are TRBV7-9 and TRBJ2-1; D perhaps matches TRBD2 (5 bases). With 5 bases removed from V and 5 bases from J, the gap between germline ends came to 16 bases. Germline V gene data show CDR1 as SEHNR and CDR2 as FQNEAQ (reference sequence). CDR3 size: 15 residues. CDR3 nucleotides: TGTGCCAGCAGCCCACCTGTCGAGCGGAACAATGAGCAGTTCTTC. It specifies CASSPPVERNNEQFF.

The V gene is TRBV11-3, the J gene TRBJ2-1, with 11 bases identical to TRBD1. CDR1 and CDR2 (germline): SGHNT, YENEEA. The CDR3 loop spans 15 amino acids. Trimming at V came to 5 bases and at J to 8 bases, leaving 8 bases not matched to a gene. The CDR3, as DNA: TGTGCCAGCAGCAAACGGGACAGGGGGAGCGATGAGCAGTTCTTC. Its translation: CASSKRDRGSDEQFF.

The CDR3 reads CASSIEVRNNYGYTF. In DNA form, the CDR3 reads TGTGCCAGTAGTATAGAGGTCAGAAATAACTATGGCTACACCTTC. This chain joins TRBV19 and TRBJ1-2; no clear D gene. Deletions cut 0 bases from V and 1 base from J, with 9 bases between. CDR1 and CDR2 (germline): LNHDA, SQIVND (reference sequence). This CDR3 is 15 amino acids long.

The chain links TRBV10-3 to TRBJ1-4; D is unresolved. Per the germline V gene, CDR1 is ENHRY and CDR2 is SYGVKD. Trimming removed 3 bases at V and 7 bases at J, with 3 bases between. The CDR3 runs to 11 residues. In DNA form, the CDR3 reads TGTGCCATCAGTGATAGTGAAAAACTGTTTTTT. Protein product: CAISDSEKLFF.

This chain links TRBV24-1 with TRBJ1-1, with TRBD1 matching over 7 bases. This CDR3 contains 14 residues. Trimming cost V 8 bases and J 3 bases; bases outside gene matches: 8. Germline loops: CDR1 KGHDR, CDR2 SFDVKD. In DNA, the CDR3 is TGTGCCACCACCTGGACAGGATTGGACACTGAAGCTTTCTTT. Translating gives CATTWTGLDTEAFF.

CDR3 nucleotide sequence: TGTGCCAGTAGTTCTACGACAGGGGTGAGGACCCAGTACTTC. Translating it yields CASSSTTGVRTQYF. The chain uses TRBV19 and TRBJ2-5; 8 bases are a match to TRBD1. Germline V lookup: CDR1 LNHDA, CDR2 SQIVND (reference sequence). J lost 7 bases, V lost 5 bases, and 9 bases had no gene match. This CDR3 is built from 14 residues.

CDR3 loop: CASSQAIPGQGANYGYTF. Here the CDR3 DNA reads TGCGCCAGCAGCCAAGCAATACCGGGACAGGGGGCAAACTATGGCTACACCTTC. The gene calls are TRBV4-1 and TRBJ1-2, with 12 bases lining up with TRBD1. The CDR3 is 18 residues long. CDR1 and CDR2 from the germline V gene are MGHRA and YSYEKL. The junction had 8 bases not matched to a gene; V was cut back by 1 base and J by 2 bases.

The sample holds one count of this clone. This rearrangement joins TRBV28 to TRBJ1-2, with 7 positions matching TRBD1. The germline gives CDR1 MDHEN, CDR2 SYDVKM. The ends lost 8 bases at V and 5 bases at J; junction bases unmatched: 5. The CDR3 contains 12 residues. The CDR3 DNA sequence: TGTGCCAGCGGACAGGTAGATTATGGCTACACCTTC. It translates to CASGQVDYGYTF.

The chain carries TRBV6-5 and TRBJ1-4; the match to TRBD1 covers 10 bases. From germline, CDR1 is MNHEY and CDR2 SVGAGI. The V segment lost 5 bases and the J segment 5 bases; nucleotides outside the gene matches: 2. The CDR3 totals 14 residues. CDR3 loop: CASSLDRGNEKLFF. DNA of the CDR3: TGTGCCAGCAGTCTGGACAGGGGGAATGAAAAACTGTTTTTT.

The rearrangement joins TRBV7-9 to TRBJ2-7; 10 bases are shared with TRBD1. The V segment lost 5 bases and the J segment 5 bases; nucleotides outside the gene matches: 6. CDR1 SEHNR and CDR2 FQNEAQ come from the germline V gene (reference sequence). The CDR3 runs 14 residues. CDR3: CASSRRQGADEQYF. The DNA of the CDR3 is TGTGCCAGCAGCCGCAGACAGGGGGCTGACGAGCAGTACTTC. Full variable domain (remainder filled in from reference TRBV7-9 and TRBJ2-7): DTGVSQNPRHKITKRGQNVTFRCDPISEHNRLYWYRQTLGQGPEFLTYFQNEAQLEKSRLLSDRFSAERPKGSFSTLEIQRTEQGDSAMYLCASSRRQGADEQYFGPGTRLTVT.

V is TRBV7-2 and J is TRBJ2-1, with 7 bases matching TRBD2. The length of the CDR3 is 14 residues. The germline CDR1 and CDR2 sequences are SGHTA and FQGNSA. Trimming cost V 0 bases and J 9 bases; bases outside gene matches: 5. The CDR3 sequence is CASSLAGRGGEQFF. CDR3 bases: TGTGCCAGCAGCTTAGCAGGGAGGGGAGGTGAGCAGTTCTTC.

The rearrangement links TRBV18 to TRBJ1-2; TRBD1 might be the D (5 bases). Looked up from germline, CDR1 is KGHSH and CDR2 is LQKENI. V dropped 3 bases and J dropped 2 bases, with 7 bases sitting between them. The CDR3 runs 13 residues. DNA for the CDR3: TGTGCCAGCTCACCGGACACCAACTATGGCTACACCTTC. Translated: CASSPDTNYGYTF. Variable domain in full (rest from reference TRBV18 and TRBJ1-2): NAGVMQNPRHLVRRRGQEARLRCSPMKGHSHVYWYRQLPEEGLKFMVYLQKENIIDESGMPKERFSAEFPKEGPSILRIQQVVRGDSAAYFCASSPDTNYGYTFGSGTRLTVV.

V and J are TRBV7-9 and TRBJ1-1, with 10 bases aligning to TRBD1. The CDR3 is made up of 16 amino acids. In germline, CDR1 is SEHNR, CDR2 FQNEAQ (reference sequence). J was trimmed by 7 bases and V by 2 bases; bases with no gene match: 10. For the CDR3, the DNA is TGTGCCAGCAGCTTACCACCGGGGACAGGGGCCTTTGAAGCTTTCTTT. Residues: CASSLPPGTGAFEAFF.

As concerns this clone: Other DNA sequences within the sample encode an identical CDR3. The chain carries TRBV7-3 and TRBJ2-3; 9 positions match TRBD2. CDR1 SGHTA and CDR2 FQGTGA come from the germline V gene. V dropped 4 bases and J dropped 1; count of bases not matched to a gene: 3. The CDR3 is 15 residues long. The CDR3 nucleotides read TGTGCCAGCAGCTCGGGACTAGCAGGCACAGATACGCAGTATTTT. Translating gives CASSSGLAGTDTQYF.

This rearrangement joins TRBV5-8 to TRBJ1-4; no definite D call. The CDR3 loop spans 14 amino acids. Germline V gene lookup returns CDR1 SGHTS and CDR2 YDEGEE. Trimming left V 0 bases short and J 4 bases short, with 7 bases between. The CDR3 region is CASSLGSNNEKLFF. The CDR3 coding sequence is TGTGCCAGCAGCTTGGGCAGTAATAATGAAAAACTGTTTTTT.

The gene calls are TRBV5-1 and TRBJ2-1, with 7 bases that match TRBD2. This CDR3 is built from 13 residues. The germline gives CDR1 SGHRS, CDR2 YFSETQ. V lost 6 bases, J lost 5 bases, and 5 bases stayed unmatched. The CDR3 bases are TGCGCCAGCATGAATCTAGCGGACAATGAGCAGTTCTTC. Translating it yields CASMNLADNEQFF. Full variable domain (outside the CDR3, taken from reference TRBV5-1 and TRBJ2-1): KAGVTQTPRYLIKTRGQQVTLSCSPISGHRSVSWYQQTPGQGLQFLFEYFSETQRNKGNFPGRFSGRQFSNSRSEMNVSTLELGDSALYLCASMNLADNEQFFGPGTRLTVL.

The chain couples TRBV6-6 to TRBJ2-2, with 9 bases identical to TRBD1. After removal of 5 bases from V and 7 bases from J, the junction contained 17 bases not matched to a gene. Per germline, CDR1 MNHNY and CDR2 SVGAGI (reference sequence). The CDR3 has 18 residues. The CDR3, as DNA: TGTGCCAGCAGTCCAACCAAACAGGGGGCGATTTTATACGGGGAGCTGTTTTTT. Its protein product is CASSPTKQGAILYGELFF.

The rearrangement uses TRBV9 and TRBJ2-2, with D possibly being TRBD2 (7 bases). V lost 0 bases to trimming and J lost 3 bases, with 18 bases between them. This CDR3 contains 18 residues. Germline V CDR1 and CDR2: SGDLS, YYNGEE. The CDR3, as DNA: TGTGCCAGCAGCGTAGGCGGGGGCCTCCGTAGGGACACCGGGGAGCTGTTTTTT. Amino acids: CASSVGGGLRRDTGELFF.

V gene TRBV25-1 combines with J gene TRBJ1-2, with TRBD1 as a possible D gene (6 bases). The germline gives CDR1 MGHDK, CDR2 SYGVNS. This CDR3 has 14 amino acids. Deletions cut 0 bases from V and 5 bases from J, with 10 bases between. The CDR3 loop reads CASSEYIGQYGYTF. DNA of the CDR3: TGTGCCAGCAGTGAATATATCGGACAGTATGGCTACACCTTC.

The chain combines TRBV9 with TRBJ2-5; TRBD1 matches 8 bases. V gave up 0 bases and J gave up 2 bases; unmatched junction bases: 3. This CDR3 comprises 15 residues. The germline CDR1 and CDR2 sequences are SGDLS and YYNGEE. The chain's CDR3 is CASSVVQGGQETQYF. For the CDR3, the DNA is TGTGCCAGCAGCGTAGTACAGGGGGGTCAAGAGACCCAGTACTTC.

CDR3 sequence reads: CASSYSAIYEQYF. For the CDR3, the DNA is TGTGCCAGCAGTTACTCGGCCATCTACGAGCAGTACTTC. The chain joins TRBV6-2 or TRBV6-3 to TRBJ2-7; D gene uncertain. Germline loops: CDR1 MNHEY, CDR2 SVGEGT. CDR3 length equals 13 residues. V was trimmed by 0 bases and J by 3 bases, leaving 6 bases between them.

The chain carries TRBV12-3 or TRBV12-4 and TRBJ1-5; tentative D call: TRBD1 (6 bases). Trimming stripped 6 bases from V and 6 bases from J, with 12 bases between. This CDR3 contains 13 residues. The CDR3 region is CASSRDTAQPQHF. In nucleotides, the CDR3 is TGTGCCAGCAGCCGGGACACAGCTCAGCCCCAGCATTTT.

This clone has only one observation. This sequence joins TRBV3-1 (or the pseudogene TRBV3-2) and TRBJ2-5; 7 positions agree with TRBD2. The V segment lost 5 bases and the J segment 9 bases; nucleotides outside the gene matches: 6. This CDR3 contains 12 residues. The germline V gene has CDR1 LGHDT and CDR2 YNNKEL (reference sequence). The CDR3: CASSWRLAAQYF. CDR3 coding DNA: TGTGCCAGCAGCTGGCGACTAGCAGCCCAGTACTTC.

CDR3 region: CASRATGGYSPLHF. The CDR3 coding sequence is TGTGCCAGCAGGGCGACAGGGGGATATTCACCCCTCCACTTT. This sequence joins TRBV7-9 and TRBJ1-6, with 9 positions matching TRBD1. This CDR3 contains 14 residues. CDR1 and CDR2 from the germline V gene are SEHNR and FQNEAQ (reference sequence). V lost 6 bases and J lost 8; bases outside the gene matches: 5.

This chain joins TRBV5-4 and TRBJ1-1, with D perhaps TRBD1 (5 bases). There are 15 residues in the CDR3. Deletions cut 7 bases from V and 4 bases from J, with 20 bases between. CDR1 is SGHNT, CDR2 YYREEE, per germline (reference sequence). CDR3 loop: CASEFGGALGTEAFF. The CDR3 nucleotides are TGTGCCAGCGAATTCGGCGGGGCGCTCGGCACTGAAGCTTTCTTT. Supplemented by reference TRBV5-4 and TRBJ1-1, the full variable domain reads ETGVTQSPTHLIKTRGQQVTLRCSSQSGHNTVSWYQQALGQGPQFIFQYYREEENGRGNFPPRFSGLQFPNYSSELNVNALELDDSALYLCASEFGGALGTEAFFGQGTRLTVV.

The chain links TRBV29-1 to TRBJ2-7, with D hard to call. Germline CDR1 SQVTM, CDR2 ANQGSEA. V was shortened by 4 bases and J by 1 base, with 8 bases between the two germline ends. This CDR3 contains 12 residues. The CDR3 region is CSVVVVSYEQYF. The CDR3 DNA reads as TGCAGCGTTGTGGTAGTATCCTACGAGCAGTACTTC.